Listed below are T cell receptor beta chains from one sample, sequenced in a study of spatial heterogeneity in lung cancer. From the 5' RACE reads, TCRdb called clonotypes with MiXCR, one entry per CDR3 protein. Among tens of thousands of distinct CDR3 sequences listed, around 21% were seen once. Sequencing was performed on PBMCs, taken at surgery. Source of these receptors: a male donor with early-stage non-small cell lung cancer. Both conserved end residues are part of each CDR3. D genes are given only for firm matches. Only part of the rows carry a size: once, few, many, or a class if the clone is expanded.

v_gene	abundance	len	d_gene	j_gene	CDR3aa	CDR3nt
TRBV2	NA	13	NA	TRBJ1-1	CASSPGLNTEAFF	TGTGCCAGCAGTCCGGGGCTGAACACTGAAGCTTTCTTT
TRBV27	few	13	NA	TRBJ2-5	CASSLRVQETQYF	TGTGCCAGCAGTTTGCGAGTCCAAGAGACCCAGTACTTC
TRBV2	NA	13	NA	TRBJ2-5	CASSGQLQETQYF	TGTGCCAGCAGTGGTCAGCTACAAGAGACCCAGTACTTC
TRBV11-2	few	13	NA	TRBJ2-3	CASSAGNTDTQYF	TGTGCCAGCAGCGCAGGGAACACAGATACGCAGTATTTT
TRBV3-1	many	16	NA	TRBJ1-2	CASSPSFSGASYGYTF	TGTGCCAGCAGCCCCTCTTTTAGTGGGGCGAGCTATGGCTACACCTTC
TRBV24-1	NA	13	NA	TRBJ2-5	CATSVGGQETQYF	TGTGCCACCAGTGTAGGGGGACAAGAGACCCAGTACTTC
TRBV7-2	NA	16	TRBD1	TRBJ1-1	CASSGRFRGGFTEAFF	TGTGCCAGCAGCGGCCGCTTCAGGGGGGGATTCACTGAAGCTTTCTTT
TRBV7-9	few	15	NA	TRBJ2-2	CASSLKASPTGELFF	TGTGCCAGCAGCTTAAAGGCCTCGCCTACCGGGGAGCTGTTTTTT
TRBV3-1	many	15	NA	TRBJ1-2	CASSPNLLGGYGYTF	TGTGCCAGCAGCCCCAATTTGTTAGGAGGCTATGGCTACACCTTC
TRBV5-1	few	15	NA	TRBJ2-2	CASSDRTANTGELFF	TGCGCCAGCAGCGACAGGACAGCGAACACCGGGGAGCTGTTTTTT
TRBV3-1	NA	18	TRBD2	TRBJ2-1	CASSQEPLGAGAYNEQFF	TGTGCCAGCAGCCAAGAGCCGCTGGGAGCGGGGGCTTACAATGAGCAGTTCTTC
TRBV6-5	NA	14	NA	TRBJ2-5	CASSYGGSSETQYF	TGTGCCAGCAGTTACGGGGGATCGTCAGAGACCCAGTACTTC
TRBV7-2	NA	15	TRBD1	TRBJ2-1	CASSLIGQGHNEQFF	TGTGCCAGCAGCTTAATCGGACAGGGACACAATGAGCAGTTCTTC
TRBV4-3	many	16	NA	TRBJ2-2	CASSQDTDSGLGELFF	TGCGCCAGCAGCCAAGATACAGACAGCGGCCTAGGGGAGCTGTTTTTT
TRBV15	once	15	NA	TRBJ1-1	CVTSRGVRQGPEAFF	TGTGTCACCAGCAGAGGTGTTAGGCAGGGGCCTGAAGCTTTCTTT
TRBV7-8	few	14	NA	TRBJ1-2	CASSLGGEGYGYTF	TGTGCCAGCAGCTTAGGGGGTGAGGGCTATGGCTACACCTTC
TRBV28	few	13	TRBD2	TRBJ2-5	CASSSGGLETQYF	TGTGCCAGCAGTTCGGGGGGATTAGAGACCCAGTACTTC
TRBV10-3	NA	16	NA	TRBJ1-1	CAISESLYPGSTEAFF	TGTGCCATCAGTGAGTCCCTGTACCCAGGGTCCACTGAAGCTTTCTTT
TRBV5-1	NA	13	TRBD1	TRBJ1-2	CASSLGTGTGYTF	TGCGCCAGCAGCTTGGGGACAGGCACTGGCTACACCTTC
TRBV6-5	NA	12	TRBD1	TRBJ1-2	CASHKQGYGYTF	TGTGCCAGCCATAAACAGGGGTATGGCTACACCTTC
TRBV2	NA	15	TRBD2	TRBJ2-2	CASSLGLAGGGELFF	TGTGCCAGCAGCCTGGGACTAGCGGGAGGCGGGGAGCTGTTTTTT
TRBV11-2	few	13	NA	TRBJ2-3	CASSLVGGDTQYF	TGTGCCAGCAGCTTAGTCGGGGGAGATACGCAGTATTTT
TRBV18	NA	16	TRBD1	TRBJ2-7	CASSPRDRGGPYEQYF	TGTGCCAGCTCTCCACGGGACAGGGGGGGACCCTACGAGCAGTACTTC
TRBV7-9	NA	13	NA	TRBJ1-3	CASSLGLGNTIYF	TGTGCCAGCAGCTTAGGCCTGGGAAACACCATATATTTT
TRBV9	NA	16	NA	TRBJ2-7	CASSARGTATTYEQYF	TGTGCCAGCAGCGCCCGCGGGACAGCCACTACCTACGAGCAGTACTTC
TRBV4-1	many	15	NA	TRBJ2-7	CASSQDERPRDEQYF	TGCGCCAGCAGCCAAGACGAGCGCCCCCGGGACGAGCAGTACTTC
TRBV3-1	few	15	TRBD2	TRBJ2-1	CASSPGLAGTVEQFF	TGTGCCAGCAGCCCCGGACTAGCGGGAACAGTTGAGCAGTTCTTC
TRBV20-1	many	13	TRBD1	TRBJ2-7	CSARGTGGYEQYF	TGCAGTGCTAGAGGGACAGGGGGCTACGAGCAGTACTTC
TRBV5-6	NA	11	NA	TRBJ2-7	CASSLGPEQYF	TGTGCCAGCAGCTTGGGACCGGAGCAGTACTTC
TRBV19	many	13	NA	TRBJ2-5	CASKPVGAKTQYF	TGTGCCAGTAAACCCGTAGGAGCGAAGACCCAGTACTTC
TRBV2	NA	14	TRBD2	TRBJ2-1	CAVRPGLADNEQFF	TGTGCCGTACGCCCGGGACTAGCGGACAATGAGCAGTTCTTC
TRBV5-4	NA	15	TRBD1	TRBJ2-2	CASSALQGDTGELFF	TGTGCCAGCAGCGCATTACAGGGGGACACCGGGGAGCTGTTTTTT
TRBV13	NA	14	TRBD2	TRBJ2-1	CASSRTSGSHEQFF	TGTGCCAGCAGCAGGACTAGCGGGAGCCATGAGCAGTTCTTC
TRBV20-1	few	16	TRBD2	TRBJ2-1	CSASKRWSGLADEQFF	TGCAGTGCTAGTAAAAGATGGTCGGGACTAGCCGATGAGCAGTTCTTC
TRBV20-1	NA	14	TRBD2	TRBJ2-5	CSAYLAGGRETQYF	TGCAGTGCTTACCTAGCGGGAGGGCGAGAGACCCAGTACTTC
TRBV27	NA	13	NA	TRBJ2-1	CASSPLVPNEQFF	TGTGCCAGCAGCCCACTAGTCCCCAATGAGCAGTTCTTC
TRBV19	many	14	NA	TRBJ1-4	CASSIRIVREKLFF	TGTGCCAGTAGTATAAGAATTGTTCGGGAAAAACTGTTTTTT
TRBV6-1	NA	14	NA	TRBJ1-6	CASRSTTENSPLHF	TGTGCCAGCAGATCGACCACCGAGAATTCACCCCTCCACTTT
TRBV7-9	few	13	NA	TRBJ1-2	CASSLESTYGYTF	TGTGCCAGCAGCTTAGAGTCGACCTATGGCTACACCTTC